These 6 T cell receptor beta chains were sequenced from one sample in a study of T cells in tuberculosis. Some clones are missing from TCRdb's copy, which holds only in-frame ones; the method was immunoSEQ multiplex PCR. The sample has tens of thousands of clones, around nine tenths seen once; the top ten hold roughly 15%. Sequences were obtained from PBMCs. These receptors all come from a donor aged 5-35 years with latent tuberculosis or without tuberculosis infection. Some clones in this sample may be carry-over from other donors' samples.

The rearrangement links TRBV19 to TRBJ1-2, with 9 bases lining up with TRBD1. This CDR3 contains 16 residues. V was pared by 5 bases and J by 4 bases, with 11 bases of the junction left unmatched. The V gene's germline CDR1 is LNHDA and CDR2 SQIVND (reference sequence). The CDR3 nucleotides are TGTGCCAGTAGTTTCAGGACAGGGGCGGTAAGCTATGGCTACACCTTC. This translates into CASSFRTGAVSYGYTF.

The CDR3: CASSLTGVYEQYF. CDR3 DNA: TGCGCCAGCAGCTTGACAGGGGTCTACGAGCAGTACTTC. The V call is TRBV5-1, the J call TRBJ2-7, with 7 bases that match TRBD1. Trimming took 1 base from V and 3 from J; bases not matched to a gene: 1. This CDR3 has 13 residues. Germline V lookup: CDR1 SGHRS, CDR2 YFSETQ.

CDR3 loop: CASVAQGDYGYTF. Here the CDR3 DNA reads TGTGCTAGTGTTGCACAGGGGGACTATGGCTACACCTTC. This sequence joins TRBV12-5 and TRBJ1-2; 8 bases are a match to TRBD1. This CDR3 region has 13 residues. The J segment lost 3 bases and the V segment lost 7 bases, leaving 4 bases of the junction unmatched. Germline V gene sequence: CDR1 LGHNT, CDR2 FRNRAP.

The genes are TRBV10-3 and TRBJ2-2; 7 bases agree with TRBD1. V lost 7 bases and J lost 7; bases outside the gene matches: 6. CDR1 is ENHRY and CDR2 is SYGVKD in the germline V gene. CDR3 length: 13 residues. The CDR3 bases are TGTGCCATCAAGGGGGCGCTGGGCGGGGAGCTGTTTTTT. It yields the protein CAIKGALGGELFF.

The CDR3 DNA follows: TGCAGCGTTGAGGGTGGGTCAGGGGCCACTGAAGCTTTCTTT. It translates to CSVEGGSGATEAFF. The V and J genes are TRBV29-1 and TRBJ1-1; a weak D match, TRBD1 (6 bases). Germline V gives CDR1 SQVTM, CDR2 ANQGSEA. The CDR3 length is 14 residues. V dropped 3 bases and J dropped 4 bases, with 15 bases sitting between them.

The chain is built from TRBV6-4 and TRBJ1-2; 8 bases are a match to TRBD1. Germline V lookup: CDR1 MRHNA, CDR2 SNTAGT. The CDR3 has 17 amino acids. V gave up 0 bases and J gave up 4 bases; unmatched junction bases: 10. CDR3 protein: CASSDSSRDRLPYGYTF. The CDR3 DNA reads TGTGCCAGCAGTGACTCATCGCGGGACAGGCTTCCCTATGGCTACACCTTC.